Listed below are T cell receptor beta chains from one sample, sequenced in a study of beta chain features in type 1 diabetes. Clones were read by immunoSEQ multiplex PCR, and TCRdb kept only the in-frame ones, dropping some. The sample lists about half a million clones, approximately 10% seen once, with 0.045% to 0.05% in the top ten. Material: naive CD4+ T cells from blood. These receptors all come from a woman aged 18-30 years in good health. Both conserved end residues are part of each CDR3. A D gene is named only where the DNA matches it firmly. Only some rows state a clone size, as once, few, many or a class for expanded clones.

v_gene	j_gene	d_gene	abundance	CDR3nt	CDR3aa
TRBV7-2	TRBJ1-3	-	few	TGTGCCAGCAGCTCCTACATTAGCTCTGGAAACACCATATATTTT	CASSSYISSGNTIYF
TRBV10-3	TRBJ2-3	-	few	TGTGCCATCCGGGGGCGCCCCACAGATACGCAGTATTTT	CAIRGRPTDTQYF
TRBV11-2	TRBJ2-4	-	-	TGTGCCAGCAGCTTTGGGCAGGGCGGGTACTTAGCCAAAAACATTCAGTACTTC	CASSFGQGGYLAKNIQYF
TRBV28	TRBJ2-1	TRBD1	few	TGTGCCAGCAGTTATGACCCCCGGGACAGGGACTATGATGAGCAGTTCTTC	CASSYDPRDRDYDEQFF
TRBV7-9	TRBJ2-1	-	many	TGTGCCAGCAGCTTATCAGGTTACAATGAGCAGTTCTTC	CASSLSGYNEQFF
TRBV2	TRBJ2-1	TRBD1	few	TGTGCCAGCAGTGAACTGCGGACAGGGGGGAGAGATGAGCAGTTCTTC	CASSELRTGGRDEQFF
TRBV13	TRBJ2-5	TRBD2	few	TGTGCCAGCAGCTTAATCCGGGAGGGCCTTTTGGGTATGGAGACCCAGTACTTC	CASSLIREGLLGMETQYF
TRBV4-3	TRBJ1-1	-	-	TGCGCCAGCAGCCAAGCTCCAGGGGTAATGAACACTGAAGCTTTCTTT	CASSQAPGVMNTEAFF
TRBV30	TRBJ2-7	-	few	TGTGCCTGGAGTGTAGGTCAAGGATACGAGCAGTACTTC	CAWSVGQGYEQYF
TRBV7-9	TRBJ1-1	-	few	TGTGCCACCAACGCAAAGATACAGGGCCGTTATGCTTTCTTT	CATNAKIQGRYAFF
TRBV5-1	TRBJ2-3	TRBD2	-	TGCGCCAGCAGCAGATCACTAGCGGGAAGCACAGATACGCAGTATTTT	CASSRSLAGSTDTQYF
TRBV9	TRBJ1-1	-	few	TGTGCCAGCAGCCCGGGGGCTCAGGGCACTGAAGCTTTCTTT	CASSPGAQGTEAFF
TRBV9	TRBJ1-2	-	few	TGTGCCAGCAGCGTAGTAGGACAGAACTATGGCTACACCTTC	CASSVVGQNYGYTF
TRBV7-8	TRBJ2-1	-	-	TGTGCCAGCACTAACATGCGAGGAGGCTCCTACAATGAGCAGTTCTTC	CASTNMRGGSYNEQFF
TRBV27	TRBJ2-7	-	few	TGTGCCAGCAGTTTATCTGACCTAAACCCGTACGAGCAGTACTTC	CASSLSDLNPYEQYF
TRBV5-4	TRBJ2-3	TRBD2	few	TGTGCCAGCAGCTTGACCCGCGGGGGGAGCACAGATACGCAGTATTTT	CASSLTRGGSTDTQYF
TRBV7-2	TRBJ2-1	TRBD2	few	TGTGCCAGCAGCTTACGTGGCGGGGGGACGTACAATGAGCAGTTCTTC	CASSLRGGGTYNEQFF
TRBV30	TRBJ2-5	-	many	TGTGCCTGGAGTGGGGGGGCTGTAGAGACCCAGTACTTC	CAWSGGAVETQYF
TRBV5-1	TRBJ1-4	-	-	TGCGCCAGCAGCGGTTCAGGGGCGGTACATGAAAAACTGTTTTTT	CASSGSGAVHEKLFF
TRBV5-6	TRBJ2-6	-	few	TGTGCCAGCAGCTTGGCTGGGCAGGTTTCCTCTGGGGCCAACGTCCTGACTTTC	CASSLAGQVSSGANVLTF
TRBV7-9	TRBJ1-4	-	few	TGTGCCAGCAGCTTACCAGGGGTTAATGAAAAACTGTTTTTT	CASSLPGVNEKLFF
TRBV29-1	TRBJ2-3	-	few	TGCAGCGTTGAAGACGGACTGAGTGATACGCAGTATTTT	CSVEDGLSDTQYF
TRBV11-1	TRBJ2-5	-	few	TGTGCCAGCAGCTTAGCCCGACTAGTGGGAGAGACCCAGTACTTC	CASSLARLVGETQYF
TRBV18	TRBJ2-3	-	few	TGTGCCAGCTCACCACCCTTGGGTTTGGGCATCTCAGATACGCAGTATTTT	CASSPPLGLGISDTQYF
TRBV30	TRBJ1-5	TRBD1	few	TGTGCCTGGGAGGGACAGAAAAATCAGCCCCAGCATTTT	CAWEGQKNQPQHF
TRBV7-2	TRBJ2-4	-	-	TGTGCCAGCAGCTTAGGGCAGGCCATAGCCAAAAACATTCAGTACTTC	CASSLGQAIAKNIQYF
TRBV2	TRBJ2-2	TRBD2	-	TGTGCCAGCGCCACTAGCGGGGGGAACACCGGGGAGCTGTTTTTT	CASATSGGNTGELFF